The clone carrying this T cell receptor (beta chain) is medium-sized within its sample. The antigen is unknown. CDR1 is MDHEN and CDR2 is SYDVKM in the germline V gene. This CDR3 spans 15 amino acids. The V and J ends lost 3 bases and 0 bases, in that order; junction bases with no gene match: 2. Genomic DNA extracted from bulk tumor tissue served as template. A total of roughly 600 ng was used per sample. Widely spaced biopsies, several per primary tumor, were obtained at surgery. Before undergoing curative surgery, patients had newly diagnosed non-small cell lung cancer that was untreated. This record belongs to a study of immune heterogeneity within non-small cell lung tumors. Study results and caveats: Local T-cell clonality tracked local tumor mutational burden; the correlation was moderate but significant (R 0.3 to 0.4).

Multiplex PCR (32 V and 13 J primers) was used to amplify the TCR beta CDR3. TCRdb analysed the multiplex PCR reads with MiXCR anew, one entry per CDR3 protein. The sample shows 4,000 to 4,500 distinct CDR3 sequences, under 30% of them seen only once. Material: lung tumor tissue. V and J are TRBV28 and TRBJ2-1, with 7 bases fitting TRBD2. This sequence was found in a middle-aged man with non-small cell lung cancer. The CDR3 bases are TGTGCCAGCAGTTTTGGGGGGGTCTCCTACAATGAGCAGTTCTTC. Residues: CASSFGGVSYNEQFF.